Each of the 18 T cell receptor beta chains below was sequenced from the same sample in a study of T cell repertoires in cytomegalovirus infection. Their antigens are not known. TCRdb fed the reads into MiXCR, producing one record per CDR3 protein. The table has around 900,000 distinct CDR3 sequences, around a third seen once. Material: cultured CD8+ T cells from PBMCs, obtained from culture after CMV antigen stimulation. These receptors all stem from a human donor in good health (CMV status not recorded). Some clones in this sample may be carry-over from other donors' samples.

The chain joins TRBV14 to TRBJ2-1; TRBD2 might be the D (7 bases). Per the germline V gene, CDR1 is SGHDN and CDR2 is FVKESK. CDR3 size: 13 residues. Trimming stripped 4 bases from V and 8 bases from J, with 12 bases between. For the CDR3, the DNA is TGTGCCAGCAGCCCCTGGGGGGGCGATGAGCAGTTCTTC. It yields the protein CASSPWGGDEQFF.

This clonotype occurred a few times. The chain recombines TRBV7-9 with TRBJ2-1; D is perhaps TRBD1 (5 bases). Germline CDR1 and CDR2: SEHNR and FQNEAQ (reference sequence). Trimming cost V 6 bases and J 0 bases, with 15 bases left between them. The CDR3 is 16 residues long. CDR3 amino acids: CASSPATASSYNEQFF. CDR3 DNA sequence: TGTGCCAGCAGTCCAGCGACAGCTAGCTCCTACAATGAGCAGTTCTTC.

V is TRBV29-1 and J is TRBJ2-2; the D gene is possibly TRBD2 (5 bases). Per germline, CDR1 SQVTM and CDR2 ANQGSEA. V gave up 4 bases and J gave up 7 bases, with 16 bases separating them. The CDR3 sequence is 14 residues long. CDR3 coding DNA: TGCAGCGTTGTAAAGAGGGCCGGGAACGGGGAGCTGTTTTTT. Amino acids: CSVVKRAGNGELFF.

The rearrangement joins TRBV11-2 to TRBJ2-3; D is unclear. The CDR3 extends over 12 amino acids. Germline-derived CDR1 and CDR2 are SGHAT and FQNNGV. The V and J ends lost 5 bases and 5 bases respectively, with 8 bases between them. The CDR3 loop is CASSHLQDTQYF. CDR3 bases: TGTGCCAGCAGCCACCTTCAAGATACGCAGTATTTT.

The V gene is TRBV29-1, the J gene TRBJ1-6, with 8 bases lining up with TRBD1. V was clipped by 5 bases and J by 3 bases; unmatched bases: 9. The CDR3 sequence is 16 residues long. In germline, CDR1 is SQVTM, CDR2 ANQGSEA. The CDR3 region has the DNA TGCAGCGTTTTACCGGACAGGGCGGGCTATAATTCACCCCTCCACTTT. Protein sequence: CSVLPDRAGYNSPLHF.

The chain joins TRBV27 to TRBJ2-7; D is undetermined. With 3 bases removed from V and 5 bases from J, the gap between germline ends came to 14 bases. This CDR3 has 14 residues. Germline V CDR1 and CDR2: MNHEY, SMNVEV (reference sequence). The CDR3 region has the DNA TGTGCCAGCAGTTTGTCTGTAAGGATAAACGAGCAGTACTTC. Its protein is CASSLSVRINEQYF.

The chain employs TRBV19 and TRBJ1-1; no definite D call. The CDR3 runs 13 residues. V shed 3 bases and J shed 0 bases, with 5 bases lying between them. Germline CDR1 and CDR2: LNHDA and SQIVND (reference sequence). In DNA, the CDR3 is TGTGCCAGTAGTATTCGGATGAACACTGAAGCTTTCTTT. It codes for CASSIRMNTEAFF.

The V call is TRBV5-1, the J call TRBJ2-6, with a weak D call TRBD1 (5 bases). Germline CDR1 reads SGHRS; CDR2 reads YFSETQ. Trimming removed 1 base at V and 0 bases at J, with 14 bases between. This CDR3 is 18 amino acids long. The CDR3 here is CASSLLGQGYSGANVLTF. The CDR3 region has the DNA TGCGCCAGCAGCTTGCTGGGGCAGGGTTACTCTGGGGCCAACGTCCTGACTTTC. The full variable domain, rest sourced from reference TRBV5-1 and TRBJ2-6, is KAGVTQTPRYLIKTRGQQVTLSCSPISGHRSVSWYQQTPGQGLQFLFEYFSETQRNKGNFPGRFSGRQFSNSRSEMNVSTLELGDSALYLCASSLLGQGYSGANVLTFGAGSRLTVL.

The chain uses TRBV7-9 and TRBJ1-1; D not resolved. CDR3 length: 12 amino acids. Germline CDR1 is SEHNR and CDR2 is FQNEAQ (reference sequence). V was shortened by 4 bases and J by 4 bases, with 7 bases between the two germline ends. Written as DNA, the CDR3 is TGTGCCAGCAGCTCATTCCGCACTGAAGCTTTCTTT. Its translation is CASSSFRTEAFF. Full variable domain (outside the CDR3, taken from reference TRBV7-9 and TRBJ1-1): DTGVSQNPRHKITKRGQNVTFRCDPISEHNRLYWYRQTLGQGPEFLTYFQNEAQLEKSRLLSDRFSAERPKGSFSTLEIQRTEQGDSAMYLCASSSFRTEAFFGQGTRLTVV.

This clonotype was observed a few times. The gene calls are TRBV6-4 and TRBJ1-2; D unresolved. CDR1 and CDR2 (germline): MRHNA, SNTAGT. V was clipped by 2 bases and J by 6 bases, with 10 bases between them. The CDR3 totals 13 residues. CDR3 coding DNA: TGTGCCAGCAGTGACAGGGAACAGAATGGCTACACCTTC. Translation: CASSDREQNGYTF.

This chain connects TRBV11-3 to TRBJ1-5; the D gene is possibly TRBD1 (5 bases). The CDR3 has 17 residues. Germline assignment: CDR1 SGHNT and CDR2 YENEEA. V lost 1 base and J lost 2, with 15 bases in between. CDR3 nucleotides: TGTGCCAGCAGCTTAGGCCTACAAAGGGGAGGCAATCAGCCCCAGCATTTT. This translates into CASSLGLQRGGNQPQHF.

This chain uses TRBV12-3 or TRBV12-4 with TRBJ1-2; D gene ambiguous. The V end lost 3 bases, the J end lost 8 bases, and 7 bases lay between the germline ends. The CDR3 is made up of 11 amino acids. The CDR3: CASSFGQGYTF. The CDR3 region has the DNA TGTGCCAGCAGTTTCGGCCAAGGCTACACCTTC.

The chain joins TRBV5-6 to TRBJ2-1; 11 bases match TRBD2. The J segment lost 0 bases and the V segment lost 0 bases, leaving 8 bases of the junction unmatched. Per germline, CDR1 SGHDT and CDR2 YYEEEE. The CDR3 runs to 19 residues. The CDR3 sequence is CASSLGASGGISSYNEQFF. The DNA of the CDR3 is TGTGCCAGCAGCTTGGGAGCTAGCGGGGGGATAAGCTCCTACAATGAGCAGTTCTTC.

This clonotype appeared a few times. The V and J genes are TRBV24-1 and TRBJ2-1, with 8 positions matching TRBD2. The CDR3 length is 15 residues. The germline V gene encodes CDR1 KGHDR and CDR2 SFDVKD. The ends lost 3 bases at V and 5 bases at J; junction bases unmatched: 5. DNA for the CDR3: TGTGCCACCAGTGATCCCGGGACTAGTAACAATGAGCAGTTCTTC. As protein: CATSDPGTSNNEQFF.

This clonotype was seen once. The chain carries TRBV7-9 and TRBJ2-7; D may correspond to TRBD1 or TRBD2 (5 bases each). Germline-derived CDR1 and CDR2 are SEHNR and FQNEAQ (reference sequence). The CDR3 sequence is 12 residues long. The CDR3 nucleotides read TGTTCTCAGGGACCTTCAGAACGAGAGCAGTACTTC. Amino acids: CSQGPSEREQYF.

CDR3 sequence (DNA): TGTGCCACCAGCAGTGACCCTGTCTTAGCGGGGGACACCGGGGAGCTGTTTTTT. It translates to CATSSDPVLAGDTGELFF. V is TRBV15 and J is TRBJ2-2, with 9 bases lining up with TRBD2. This CDR3 comprises 18 residues. Germline CDR1 LNHNV, CDR2 YYDKDF (reference sequence). V gave up 3 bases and J gave up 3 bases; unmatched junction bases: 11.

The rearrangement uses TRBV27 and TRBJ1-2; 7 nucleotides align to TRBD1. CDR3 length equals 14 residues. Germline CDR1 and CDR2: MNHEY and SMNVEV (reference sequence). Unmatched junction bases numbered 6, after V lost 3 bases and J lost 5 bases. This CDR3 is CASSLATGQYGYTF. CDR3 sequence (DNA): TGTGCCAGCAGTTTGGCAACGGGACAGTATGGCTACACCTTC.

CDR3 bases: TGCAGCGTCGCTGGGACTGCACCCGCCTACGAGCAGTACTTC. It translates to CSVAGTAPAYEQYF. This chain links TRBV29-1 with TRBJ2-7; D is possibly TRBD2 (6 bases). The germline CDR1 and CDR2 sequences are SQVTM and ANQGSEA. The CDR3 covers 14 residues. V lost 6 bases, J lost 2 bases, and 17 bases lay in between.